These 21 T cell receptor beta chains originate from one sample sequenced in a study of cytomegalovirus exposure and HLA in healthy donors. The PCR used 60 Vbeta and 13 Jbeta primers. The assay was immunoSEQ multiplex PCR, and TCRdb's table has in-frame clones only and misses some. The table lists about 50,000 clones, roughly four fifths of them singletons. The sample consisted of PBMCs. These receptors all come from a woman aged 40-49 years in good health and CMV-seropositive.

V is TRBV7-2 and J is TRBJ2-3; D not resolved. V lost 4 bases, J lost 1 base, and 9 bases lay in between. The V gene's germline CDR1 is SGHTA and CDR2 FQGNSA. There are 14 residues in the CDR3. The CDR3 coding sequence is TGTGCCAGCAGCTCACTCTTCGGCACAGATACGCAGTATTTT. Its translation: CASSSLFGTDTQYF. Full variable domain (rest looked up from reference TRBV7-2 and TRBJ2-3): GAGVSQSPSNKVTEKGKDVELRCDPISGHTALYWYRQSLGQGLEFLIYFQGNSAPDKSGLPSDRFSAERTGGSVSTLTIQRTQQEDSAVYLCASSSLFGTDTQYFGPGTRLTVL.

The chain is built from TRBV11-1 and TRBJ1-6; a weak D match, TRBD1 (5 bases). CDR3 size: 18 residues. Trimming left V 5 bases short and J 4 bases short, with 21 bases between. Per germline, CDR1 SGHAT and CDR2 FQDESV (reference sequence). CDR3 DNA sequence: TGTGCCAGCAGCCCCCGGAGACGGGGGGGAGGTTATAATTCACCCCTCCACTTT. It is translated as CASSPRRRGGGYNSPLHF.

The chain couples TRBV9 to TRBJ1-6; D possibly corresponds to TRBD1 (6 bases). The CDR3 sequence is 16 residues long. Per the germline V gene, CDR1 is SGDLS and CDR2 is YYNGEE. The V and J ends lost 0 bases and 9 bases respectively, with 16 bases between them. The CDR3 here is CASSVAWGGRGSPLHF. The CDR3 nucleotides are TGTGCCAGCAGCGTAGCCTGGGGGGGCCGAGGTTCACCCCTCCACTTT.

This clone occurred a few times. This chain joins TRBV4-2 and TRBJ2-5, with D tentatively TRBD2 (6 bases). This CDR3 comprises 13 residues. Germline CDR1 and CDR2: LGHNA and YNFKEQ. The V end was cut by 2 bases, the J end by 9 bases, with 13 bases between. Here the CDR3 reads CASSQSREDAQYF. For the CDR3, the DNA is TGTGCCAGCAGCCAATCGAGGGAGGACGCCCAGTACTTC.

The rearrangement uses TRBV28 and TRBJ2-7; D is ambiguous. From germline, CDR1 is MDHEN and CDR2 SYDVKM. This CDR3 has 11 residues. V lost 2 bases, J lost 4 bases, and 3 bases lay in between. In DNA form, the CDR3 reads TGTGCCAGCAGTTTACAGTACGAGCAGTACTTC. Encoded protein: CASSLQYEQYF.

The V and J genes are TRBV6-5 and TRBJ1-4; 9 nucleotides agree with TRBD1. This CDR3 region has 16 residues. V was clipped by 1 base and J by 8 bases; unmatched bases: 8. Germline V lookup: CDR1 MNHEY, CDR2 SVGAGI. The CDR3: CASSYFGTGITEKLFF. CDR3 in DNA: TGTGCCAGCAGTTACTTCGGGACAGGGATAACAGAAAAACTGTTTTTT.

The J gene is TRBJ2-2, the V gene TRBV28; 7 bases match TRBD2. J gave up 6 bases and V 5 bases, and 12 bases lay outside the gene matches. CDR1 is MDHEN, CDR2 SYDVKM, per germline. The CDR3 loop spans 16 amino acids. The chain's CDR3 is CASSKGAGRVAGELFF. CDR3 coding DNA: TGTGCCAGCAGTAAAGGGGCAGGGAGGGTCGCCGGGGAGCTGTTTTTT.

The rearrangement joins TRBV7-2 to TRBJ1-6; TRBD1 aligns across 8 bases. Germline loops: CDR1 SGHTA, CDR2 FQGNSA. With 5 bases clipped from V and 7 bases from J, the junction kept 7 bases outside the gene matches. The CDR3 spans 15 residues. CDR3 sequence (DNA): TGTGCCAGCAGCGCATCCGGGACAGGAAATTCACCCCTCCACTTT. Protein: CASSASGTGNSPLHF.

The CDR3 DNA reads TGTGCCAGCAGGGGCGGGACTAGCGGGGGCCTGAAGACCCAGTACTTC. Its translation: CASRGGTSGGLKTQYF. This sequence joins TRBV2 and TRBJ2-5; 14 bases match TRBD2. The CDR3 extends over 16 amino acids. Unmatched junction bases numbered 9, after V lost 6 bases and J lost 6 bases. Germline V gives CDR1 SNHLY, CDR2 FYNNEI. Full variable domain (outside the CDR3, taken from reference TRBV2 and TRBJ2-5): EPEVTQTPSHQVTQMGQEVILRCVPISNHLYFYWYRQILGQKVEFLVSFYNNEISEKSEIFDDQFSVERPDGSNFTLKIRSTKLEDSAMYFCASRGGTSGGLKTQYFGPGTRLLVL.

The count of this clone is one. This sequence joins TRBV7-9 and TRBJ2-1; D is ambiguous. The CDR3 loop spans 16 amino acids. The germline V gene has CDR1 SEHNR and CDR2 FQNEAQ (reference sequence). V lost 3 bases to trimming and J lost 0 bases, with 12 bases between them. CDR3 protein: CASSFFSLSSYNEQFF. CDR3 DNA: TGTGCCAGCAGCTTCTTCTCGCTAAGCTCCTACAATGAGCAGTTCTTC. Complete variable domain (other parts from reference TRBV7-9 and TRBJ2-1): DTGVSQNPRHKITKRGQNVTFRCDPISEHNRLYWYRQTLGQGPEFLTYFQNEAQLEKSRLLSDRFSAERPKGSFSTLEIQRTEQGDSAMYLCASSFFSLSSYNEQFFGPGTRLTVL.

As DNA, the CDR3 is TGTGCCAGCAGCCGAAGTAGAGGTGGAAACACCATATATTTT. Translating it yields CASSRSRGGNTIYF. V is TRBV6-5 and J is TRBJ1-3; unclear D gene. The CDR3 totals 14 residues. V was cut by 6 bases and J by 3 bases, with 12 bases left in between. Germline CDR1 MNHEY, CDR2 SVGAGI.

This chain links TRBV10-3 with TRBJ1-2; D is uncertain. This CDR3 contains 13 residues. Germline lookup yields CDR1 ENHRY and CDR2 SYGVKD. With 7 bases removed from V and 0 bases from J, the gap between germline ends came to 9 bases. DNA for the CDR3: TGTGCCATCACCGAGGGCGCTAACTATGGCTACACCTTC. Its translation: CAITEGANYGYTF.

The chain employs TRBV19 and TRBJ1-2; D is perhaps TRBD1 (6 bases). The CDR3 has 14 amino acids. Per the germline V gene, CDR1 is LNHDA and CDR2 is SQIVND (reference sequence). V gave up 3 bases and J gave up 2 bases, with 10 bases separating them. The CDR3 is CASSMEGGNYGYTF. The CDR3 DNA follows: TGTGCCAGTAGTATGGAAGGGGGAAACTATGGCTACACCTTC.

The chain employs TRBV10-2 and TRBJ2-4; TRBD2 matches at 14 bases. Germline trimming cut 7 bases from V and 0 bases from J; bases unmatched to any gene: 11. The CDR3 sequence is 19 residues long. Germline values: CDR1 WSHSY, CDR2 SAAADI. The CDR3 coding sequence is TGCGCCAGCATGATACCGGGACTAGCGGGGGCACTAGCCAAAAACATTCAGTACTTC. This sequence encodes CASMIPGLAGALAKNIQYF.

The CDR3 loop is CASSSGTENIQYF. The CDR3 bases are TGTGCCAGCAGTTCCGGGACAGAAAACATTCAGTACTTC. J is TRBJ2-4 and V is TRBV2, with 7 bases fitting TRBD1. The V and J ends lost 5 bases and 5 bases, in that order; junction bases with no gene match: 3. The germline gives CDR1 SNHLY, CDR2 FYNNEI. The CDR3 has 13 residues. Supplemented by reference TRBV2 and TRBJ2-4, the full variable domain reads EPEVTQTPSHQVTQMGQEVILRCVPISNHLYFYWYRQILGQKVEFLVSFYNNEISEKSEIFDDQFSVERPDGSNFTLKIRSTKLEDSAMYFCASSSGTENIQYFGAGTRLSVL.

V gene TRBV18 combines with J gene TRBJ2-1, with D perhaps TRBD1 (5 bases). The germline gives CDR1 KGHSH, CDR2 LQKENI. The germline V and J ends were trimmed by 3 bases and 7 bases, with 10 bases remaining between them. The CDR3 length is 13 residues. The CDR3 DNA reads TGTGCCAGCTCACCGAACAGGTGGAATGAGCAGTTCTTC. This sequence encodes CASSPNRWNEQFF.

The sample holds a few counts of this clone. The V call is TRBV19, the J call TRBJ1-2, with a weak D call TRBD1 (6 bases). Germline-derived CDR1 and CDR2 are LNHDA and SQIVND (reference sequence). The CDR3 covers 14 residues. The V end lost 6 bases, the J end lost 0 bases, and 11 bases lay between the germline ends. The CDR3 DNA sequence: TGTGCCAGTAGGAGGAGACAGGCTAACTATGGCTACACCTTC. Its translation: CASRRRQANYGYTF.

The chain uses TRBV2 and TRBJ1-6; 10 bases agree with TRBD1. This CDR3 region has 14 residues. The ends lost 6 bases at V and 9 bases at J; junction bases unmatched: 5. Germline V CDR1 and CDR2: SNHLY, FYNNEI. CDR3 protein: CASRPGTGVSPLHF. Written as DNA, the CDR3 is TGTGCCAGCAGGCCCGGGACAGGGGTTTCACCCCTCCACTTT.

J is TRBJ2-2 and V is TRBV2; D uncertain. V lost 6 bases and J lost 8, with 7 bases in between. This CDR3 contains 11 residues. CDR1 and CDR2 from the germline V gene are SNHLY and FYNNEI. The CDR3 nucleotides read TGTGCCAGCAGGGTGCGGGGGGAGCTGTTTTTT. This sequence encodes CASRVRGELFF.

The CDR3 spells CASRGGVGSPLHF. In DNA, the CDR3 is TGCGCCAGCAGGGGGGGTGTGGGATCACCCCTCCACTTT. The V call is TRBV10-2, the J call TRBJ1-6, with D possibly matching TRBD1 (5 bases). With 6 bases removed from V and 10 bases from J, the gap between germline ends came to 13 bases. Germline CDR1 and CDR2: WSHSY and SAAADI. The CDR3 is 13 amino acids.

The chain joins TRBV6-1 to TRBJ1-1; D perhaps matches TRBD1 (6 bases). Per germline, CDR1 MNHNS and CDR2 SASEGT. Between the trimmed V and J ends, which lost 4 bases and 6 bases, there was a span of 18 bases. This CDR3 is built from 15 residues. The CDR3 region has the DNA TGTGCCAGCAGTGCGCCGAGCGGGGGCGCGTCTGAAGCTTTCTTT. Protein product: CASSAPSGGASEAFF.